Detailed here is one TCR beta chain. At one end the junction does not follow the germline gene, possibly because of a read error. This CDR3 is built from 14 residues. The germline V gene has CDR1 LGHNA and CDR2 YSLEER. At the deep level, the assay was run. The assay was immunoSEQ multiplex PCR, and TCRdb's table has in-frame clones only and misses some. The profile shows roughly 2.5 million clones, about 92% of them singletons. The sample originates from a study of shared clonotypes between healthy human individuals. Study at large: Donor ages ranged 18 to 49 years: two women, a few men.

The source of this sequence is a man younger than 35 in good health. J is TRBJ2-2 and V is TRBV4-3; a possible D gene is TRBD1 (5 bases). The material sequenced was naive CD4+ T cells sorted from blood. Subset: CD45RA+ positively selected. The CDR3 loop reads CASSQEVKTGALFF. DNA of the CDR3: TGCGCCAGCAGCCAAGAGGTGAAAACTGGGGCGCTGTTTTTT.